Shown below are 26 T cell receptor beta chains from a single sample sequenced in a study of T cell responses to AZD1222 COVID-19 vaccine. TCRdb keeps only in-frame clones here, not all; method: immunoSEQ multiplex PCR. The sample holds around 130,000 clones, 88% seen once. The input for sequencing was peripheral blood, taken on day 0 of AZD1222 vaccination. The receptor set was obtained from an adult in good health.

The chain carries TRBV7-6 and TRBJ2-3; TRBD2 matches 11 bases. Germline values: CDR1 SGHVS, CDR2 FNYEAQ. This CDR3 has 16 residues. Trimming took 1 base from V and 6 from J; bases not matched to a gene: 6. Here the CDR3 reads CASSLGASGGSDTQYF. CDR3 in DNA: TGTGCCAGCAGCTTAGGTGCTAGCGGGGGGTCTGATACGCAGTATTTT. Based on the CDR3 plus reference TRBV7-6 and TRBJ2-3, the full variable domain is GAGVSQSPRYKVTKRGQDVALRCDPISGHVSLYWYRQALGQGPEFLTYFNYEAQQDKSGLPNDRFSAERPEGSISTLTIQRTEQRDSAMYRCASSLGASGGSDTQYFGPGTRLTVL.

The genes are TRBV7-9 and TRBJ2-1; 7 positions agree with TRBD2. Trimming removed 4 bases from V and 7 bases from J; junction bases left unmatched: 10. Looked up from germline, CDR1 is SEHNR and CDR2 is FQNEAQ (reference sequence). This CDR3 is 15 amino acids long. The CDR3: CASSSVGGLPNEQFF. Written as DNA, the CDR3 is TGTGCCAGCAGCTCAGTGGGGGGACTACCTAATGAGCAGTTCTTC.

V gene TRBV6-1 combines with J gene TRBJ1-1; TRBD1 aligns across 9 bases. The germline gives CDR1 MNHNS, CDR2 SASEGT. The CDR3 totals 16 residues. V gave up 2 bases and J gave up 1 base; unmatched junction bases: 5. The CDR3 DNA reads as TGTGCCAGCAGTGAACGGGACAGGGCCGGGAACACTGAAGCTTTCTTT. This translates into CASSERDRAGNTEAFF.

The rearrangement links TRBV19 to TRBJ1-5, with D possibly being TRBD1 (6 bases). Germline loops: CDR1 LNHDA, CDR2 SQIVND (reference sequence). The CDR3 loop spans 13 amino acids. With 3 bases removed from V and 7 bases from J, the gap between germline ends came to 10 bases. The CDR3 nucleotides read TGTGCCAGTAGTATGGGGGGGCTGCAGCCCCAGCATTTT. It translates to CASSMGGLQPQHF.

This clone appeared a single time. The rearrangement uses TRBV27 and TRBJ1-5; D is unclear. V was clipped by 6 bases and J by 5 bases, with 8 bases between them. The CDR3 covers 12 residues. Per germline, CDR1 MNHEY and CDR2 SMNVEV (reference sequence). The CDR3 reads CASRERDQPQHF. CDR3 sequence (DNA): TGTGCCAGCAGAGAGAGGGATCAGCCCCAGCATTTT.

This sequence joins TRBV19 and TRBJ1-5; D is ambiguous. The germline CDR1 and CDR2 sequences are LNHDA and SQIVND (reference sequence). The CDR3 consists of 14 residues. V was pared by 8 bases and J by 0 bases, with 11 bases between. This CDR3 reads CASVSGSSNQPQHF. For the CDR3, the DNA is TGTGCCAGTGTCAGTGGGTCTAGCAATCAGCCCCAGCATTTT. Variable domain in full (rest from reference TRBV19 and TRBJ1-5): DGGITQSPKYLFRKEGQNVTLSCEQNLNHDAMYWYRQDPGQGLRLIYYSQIVNDFQKGDIAEGYSVSREKKESFPLTVTSAQKNPTAFYLCASVSGSSNQPQHFGDGTRLSIL.

CDR3 DNA: TGTGCCAGCGGGGTGCTGGGGCGGGACACCGGGGAGCTGTTTTTT. It codes for CASGVLGRDTGELFF. The chain has TRBV2 and TRBJ2-2; tentatively, D is TRBD1 or TRBD2 (5 bases each). The germline V gene encodes CDR1 SNHLY and CDR2 FYNNEI. The CDR3 consists of 15 residues. V lost 8 bases and J 3 bases, leaving 16 bases between the germline ends.

The CDR3 protein is CASSPGGGDEKLFF. DNA for the CDR3: TGTGCCAGCTCACCAGGAGGGGGCGATGAAAAACTGTTTTTT. The V gene is TRBV18, the J gene TRBJ1-4; 7 positions match TRBD1. CDR1 is KGHSH and CDR2 is LQKENI in the germline V gene. The CDR3 runs 14 residues. J gave up 6 bases and V 2 bases, and 3 bases lay outside the gene matches.

V gene TRBV5-1 combines with J gene TRBJ2-2, with unresolved D. Germline CDR1 is SGHRS and CDR2 is YFSETQ. V gave up 0 bases and J gave up 0 bases, with 9 bases separating them. This CDR3 spans 16 amino acids. The CDR3 nucleotides are TGCGCCAGCAGCTTGGTGGCAACTACGAACACCGGGGAGCTGTTTTTT. Translated: CASSLVATTNTGELFF.

Written as DNA, the CDR3 is TGTGCCAGCAGTTACATAGGGGACACTGAAGCTTTCTTT. Amino acid sequence: CASSYIGDTEAFF. J is TRBJ1-1 and V is TRBV6-2 or TRBV6-3, with D tentatively TRBD1 (5 bases). The CDR3 loop spans 13 amino acids. Germline V gene lookup returns CDR1 MNHEY and CDR2 SVGEGT. The V gene lost 2 bases and the J gene lost 3 bases, with 7 bases spanning the gap.

This clone appeared once. The rearrangement uses TRBV6-1 and TRBJ1-4, with a weak D call TRBD1 (5 bases). V shed 2 bases and J shed 6 bases, with 13 bases lying between them. CDR3 length: 15 residues. Per germline, CDR1 MNHNS and CDR2 SASEGT. The CDR3 region is CASSEFAGADEKLFF. The DNA for the CDR3 is TGTGCCAGCAGTGAATTTGCCGGGGCCGATGAAAAACTGTTTTTT.

This chain joins TRBV5-6 and TRBJ1-1; no reliable D call. The germline gives CDR1 SGHDT, CDR2 YYEEEE. The CDR3 is 14 residues long. Trimming took 1 base from V and 5 from J, leaving 12 bases between them. The CDR3 loop is CASSLSRVRTEAFF. In DNA form, the CDR3 reads TGTGCCAGCAGCTTGTCAAGGGTTAGGACTGAAGCTTTCTTT.

CDR3 residues: CASSPLGGSPLHF. CDR3 sequence (DNA): TGTGCCAGCAGCCCTCTCGGAGGTTCACCCCTCCACTTT. The chain couples TRBV7-9 to TRBJ1-6, with unresolved D. Per germline, CDR1 SEHNR and CDR2 FQNEAQ (reference sequence). The CDR3 sequence is 13 residues long. V shed 5 bases and J shed 9 bases, with 11 bases lying between them.

V gene TRBV7-2 combines with J gene TRBJ1-2; 9 bases fit TRBD1. CDR3 length: 15 amino acids. Trimming took 5 bases from V and 4 from J; bases not matched to a gene: 8. CDR1 and CDR2 from the germline V gene are SGHTA and FQGNSA. CDR3 sequence: CASSPAGTGTYGYTF. The CDR3 DNA reads TGTGCCAGCAGCCCCGCCGGGACAGGGACCTATGGCTACACCTTC.

The CDR3 reads CASSPDRGNQPQHF. DNA for the CDR3: TGCGCCAGCAGCCCAGACAGGGGGAATCAGCCCCAGCATTTT. This chain links TRBV5-1 with TRBJ1-5; TRBD1 matches 9 bases. There are 14 residues in the CDR3. The germline V gene encodes CDR1 SGHRS and CDR2 YFSETQ. V dropped 4 bases and J dropped 4; count of bases not matched to a gene: 3.

This clone occurred once. This chain joins TRBV5-6 and TRBJ1-2, with 7 bases fitting TRBD1. Trimming at V came to 2 bases and at J to 0 bases, leaving 4 bases not matched to a gene. Germline CDR1 reads SGHDT; CDR2 reads YYEEEE. This CDR3 comprises 15 residues. CDR3 in amino acids: CASSFRDRSNYGYTF. In DNA form, the CDR3 reads TGTGCCAGCAGCTTCCGGGACAGATCTAACTATGGCTACACCTTC.

Written as DNA, the CDR3 is TGTGCCAGCAGCCCAGGGGCTGAACTCGGGCGGACAGATACGCAGTATTTT. Residues: CASSPGAELGRTDTQYF. The V gene is TRBV7-9, the J gene TRBJ2-3, with D tentatively TRBD1 (6 bases). Germline CDR1 SEHNR, CDR2 FQNEAQ (reference sequence). V lost 5 bases to trimming and J lost 3 bases, with 21 bases between them. This CDR3 region has 17 residues.

The chain carries TRBV4-1 and TRBJ2-1; D possibly matches TRBD1 or TRBD2 (5 bases each). Germline values: CDR1 MGHRA, CDR2 YSYEKL. This CDR3 is built from 17 residues. Trimming pared 1 base from V and 12 bases from J, leaving 25 bases between. The DNA for the CDR3 is TGCGCCAGCAGCCAAGGCCTTTTGGGACGGAGGTTGAATTGGCAGTTCTTC. Translation: CASSQGLLGRRLNWQFF.

The V call is TRBV19, the J call TRBJ2-5, with TRBD2 as a possible D gene (5 bases). The CDR3 extends over 15 amino acids. CDR1 LNHDA and CDR2 SQIVND come from the germline V gene (reference sequence). V lost 2 bases to trimming and J lost 5 bases, with 15 bases between them. The CDR3 DNA reads as TGTGCCAGTAGTATATCCGGAGTCCGCGGGGAGACCCAGTACTTC. Protein product: CASSISGVRGETQYF.

V usage is TRBV28 and J usage is TRBJ1-2, with D tentatively TRBD1 (5 bases). The V gene's germline CDR1 is MDHEN and CDR2 SYDVKM. The CDR3 runs 13 residues. The V end was cut by 3 bases, the J end by 8 bases, with 13 bases between. In nucleotides, the CDR3 is TGTGCCAGCAGTTTGTCCAGGGAAGGGGGCTACACCTTC. Protein product: CASSLSREGGYTF.

This chain uses TRBV24-1 with TRBJ1-2; D unclear. The CDR3 consists of 12 residues. Germline assignment: CDR1 KGHDR and CDR2 SFDVKD. Trimming took 0 bases from V and 7 from J, leaving 5 bases between them. The CDR3: CATSDLNSGYTF. CDR3 bases: TGTGCCACCAGTGATTTGAATTCTGGCTACACCTTC.

Note on this clone: Other DNA sequences in this specimen translate into the identical CDR3. The J gene is TRBJ1-1, the V gene TRBV20-1; unclear D gene. Germline values: CDR1 DFQATT, CDR2 SNEGSKA (reference sequence). The CDR3 runs to 11 residues. V gave up 6 bases and J gave up 0 bases, with 5 bases separating them. The CDR3 bases are TGCAGTGCGAAAGTGAACACTGAAGCTTTCTTT. Translation gives CSAKVNTEAFF.

The V and J genes are TRBV10-3 and TRBJ2-5; D uncertain. Trimming pared 6 bases from V and 4 bases from J, leaving 15 bases between. This CDR3 has 14 residues. Germline CDR1 is ENHRY and CDR2 is SYGVKD. The CDR3 loop is CAIREGLNVETQYF. CDR3 DNA: TGTGCCATCAGAGAAGGGCTTAATGTAGAGACCCAGTACTTC.

The chain recombines TRBV18 with TRBJ2-7; 8 bases match TRBD2. Unmatched junction bases numbered 7, after V lost 4 bases and J lost 2 bases. From germline, CDR1 is KGHSH and CDR2 LQKENI. CDR3 size: 15 residues. In nucleotides, the CDR3 is TGTGCCAGCTCACGCTCCGGGACTAGAACCTACGAGCAGTACTTC. Translation gives CASSRSGTRTYEQYF.

The chain joins TRBV4-1 to TRBJ1-1; unclear D gene. The germline gives CDR1 MGHRA, CDR2 YSYEKL. V lost 4 bases and J lost 0, with 12 bases in between. The length of the CDR3 is 15 residues. The CDR3 DNA sequence: TGCGCCAGCAGCCGAGAAGAAAGAATGAACACTGAAGCTTTCTTT. This sequence encodes CASSREERMNTEAFF.

This chain joins TRBV5-1 and TRBJ1-3; 7 nucleotides align to TRBD1. Germline CDR1 reads SGHRS; CDR2 reads YFSETQ. With V trimmed by 3 bases and J by 1 base, 7 bases remained unmatched. This CDR3 comprises 16 residues. For the CDR3, the DNA is TGCGCCAGCAGCTCGGGACAGCCCGGGTCTGGAAACACCATATATTTT. Its translation: CASSSGQPGSGNTIYF.